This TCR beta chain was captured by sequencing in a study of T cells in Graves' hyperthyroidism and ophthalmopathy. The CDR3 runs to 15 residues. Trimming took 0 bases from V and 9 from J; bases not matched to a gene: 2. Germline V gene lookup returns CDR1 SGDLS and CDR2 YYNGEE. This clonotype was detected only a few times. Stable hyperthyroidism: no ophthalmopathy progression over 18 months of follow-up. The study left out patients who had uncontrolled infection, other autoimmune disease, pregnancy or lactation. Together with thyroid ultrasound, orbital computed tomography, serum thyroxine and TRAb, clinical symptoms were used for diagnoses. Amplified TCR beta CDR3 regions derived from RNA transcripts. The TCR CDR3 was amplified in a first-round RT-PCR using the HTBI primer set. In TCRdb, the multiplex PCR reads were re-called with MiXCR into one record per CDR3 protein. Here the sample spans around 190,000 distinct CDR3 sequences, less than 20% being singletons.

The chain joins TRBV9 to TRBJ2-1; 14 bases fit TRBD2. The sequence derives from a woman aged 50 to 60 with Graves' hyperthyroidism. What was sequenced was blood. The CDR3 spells CASSVGTSGRFEQFF. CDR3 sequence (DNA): TGTGCCAGCAGCGTAGGGACTAGCGGGAGGTTTGAGCAGTTCTTC.